Each of the 22 T cell receptor beta chains below was sequenced from the same sample in a study of blood T cells in healthy people across ages. A second roughly 6 to 11 cycle PCR used barcoded and J-beta primers. TCRdb fed the 5' RACE reads into MiXCR, producing one record per CDR3 protein. The data show about 900,000 distinct CDR3 sequences, with around 49% seen just once and around an eighth held by the top ten. The sample comprised blood. Receptors originate from a man aged 25-45 years in good health.

This clonotype was counted a few times. The chain couples TRBV7-2 to TRBJ1-2; the D is unclear. Per the germline V gene, CDR1 is SGHTA and CDR2 is FQGNSA. V lost 2 bases, J lost 4 bases, and 11 bases lay in between. The CDR3 is 14 residues long. CDR3 bases: TGTGCCAGCAGCTTAAGACGCCTGGGCTATGGCTACACCTTC. This gives the protein CASSLRRLGYGYTF.

This clonotype has a handful of counts. This rearrangement joins TRBV7-2 to TRBJ2-1; possible D gene TRBD2, 6 bases. Germline V CDR1 and CDR2: SGHTA, FQGNSA. The CDR3 extends over 15 amino acids. V gave up 1 base and J gave up 4 bases, with 11 bases separating them. The DNA for the CDR3 is TGTGCCAGCAGCTTAGGATGGGGGAGGTACAATGAGCAGTTCTTC. Translation: CASSLGWGRYNEQFF.

In this sample, this clonotype turned up many times. V and J are TRBV12-3 or TRBV12-4 and TRBJ2-3; the D is unclear. This CDR3 has 15 amino acids. The ends were cut back, 2 bases at V and 1 base at J, with 10 bases in the middle. CDR3 sequence: CASSLSAARTDTQYF. CDR3 in DNA: TGTGCCAGCAGTTTATCCGCGGCCCGCACAGATACGCAGTATTTT.

This clonotype was seen many times. V and J are TRBV20-1 and TRBJ2-1; the D gene is possibly TRBD1 (7 bases). This CDR3 region has 16 residues. Trimming left V 1 base short and J 0 bases short, with 13 bases between. In germline, CDR1 is DFQATT, CDR2 SNEGSKA (reference sequence). CDR3 bases: TGCAGTGCTAGAGCCCAGGGGGGAAGCTCCTACAATGAGCAGTTCTTC. This translates into CSARAQGGSSYNEQFF.

The chain employs TRBV20-1 and TRBJ1-2; D ambiguous. With 6 bases removed from V and 4 bases from J, the gap between germline ends came to 15 bases. This CDR3 has 13 amino acids. CDR1 and CDR2 from the germline V gene are DFQATT and SNEGSKA (reference sequence). Here the CDR3 reads CSADKTGLYGYTF. CDR3 DNA: TGCAGTGCCGATAAGACCGGGCTCTATGGCTACACCTTC.

The gene calls are TRBV11-2 and TRBJ1-4, with D maybe TRBD1 (5 bases). Trimming took 5 bases from V and 6 from J, leaving 13 bases between them. CDR3 length: 14 residues. Germline V gives CDR1 SGHAT, CDR2 FQNNGV. The CDR3 bases are TGTGCCAGCAGCAGAGACTGGGGGGATGAAAAACTGTTTTTT. It codes for CASSRDWGDEKLFF.

The chain uses TRBV6-6 and TRBJ1-1; D possibly corresponds to TRBD1 (5 bases). The CDR3 is made up of 14 amino acids. V shed 2 bases and J shed 5 bases, with 12 bases lying between them. The germline V gene encodes CDR1 MNHNY and CDR2 SVGAGI (reference sequence). The CDR3 DNA follows: TGTGCCAGCAGTTACGGGGTCCGGGGGACTGAAGCTTTCTTT. This gives the protein CASSYGVRGTEAFF.

The chain couples TRBV6-2 or TRBV6-3 to TRBJ2-3; D is possibly TRBD2 (5 bases). The germline V gene encodes CDR1 MNHEY and CDR2 SVGEGT. V gave up 6 bases and J gave up 3 bases, with 16 bases separating them. The CDR3 contains 15 residues. CDR3 region: CASRLRPGNTDTQYF. CDR3 in DNA: TGTGCCAGCAGGCTTCGGCCCGGGAATACAGATACGCAGTATTTT.

As regards this clonotype: Compared with germline, one end of the junction differs, possibly owing to a read error. V is TRBV2 and J is TRBJ2-3; D might be TRBD1 (6 bases). Germline loops: CDR1 SNHLY, CDR2 FYNNEI. There are 14 residues in the CDR3. For the CDR3, the DNA is TGTGCCGGCAGTGAGGGCAGGGGAACAGATACGCAGTATTTT. It encodes CAGSEGRGTDTQYF.

The chain is built from TRBV29-1 and TRBJ1-1, with D unclear. The CDR3 is made up of 13 amino acids. From germline, CDR1 is SQVTM and CDR2 ANQGSEA. Trimming took off 5 bases at V and 0 bases at J, with 10 bases between the two ends. The CDR3 DNA sequence: TGCAGCGTTCGGGAAGGGCTGAACACTGAAGCTTTCTTT. It yields the protein CSVREGLNTEAFF. Combining the CDR3 with reference TRBV29-1 and TRBJ1-1 gives the whole variable domain SAVISQKPSRDICQRGTSLTIQCQVDSQVTMMFWYRQQPGQSLTLIATANQGSEATYESGFVIDKFPISRPNLTFSTLTVSNMSPEDSSIYLCSVREGLNTEAFFGQGTRLTVV.

This clonotype has at least ten counts. CDR3 coding DNA: TGTGCCAGCAGCTTAGGGAGGGGACTCTACAATGAGCAGTTCTTC. This gives the protein CASSLGRGLYNEQFF. V usage is TRBV7-2 and J usage is TRBJ2-1, with D perhaps matching TRBD2 (6 bases). Trimming shortened V by 1 base and J by 3 bases, and 10 bases separated the two germline ends. Germline lookup yields CDR1 SGHTA and CDR2 FQGNSA. This CDR3 has 15 amino acids.

The V gene is TRBV30, the J gene TRBJ1-5; no clear D gene. The CDR3 spans 15 residues. The V end was cut by 0 bases, the J end by 11 bases, with 20 bases between. Germline CDR1 reads GTSNPN; CDR2 reads SVGIG (reference sequence). CDR3 loop: CAWSVLNGVRRAQHF. Here the CDR3 DNA reads TGTGCCTGGAGTGTATTGAACGGGGTCAGGCGAGCCCAGCATTTT.

The rearrangement links TRBV29-1 to TRBJ2-5, with 14 bases matching TRBD2. The CDR3 has 15 residues. Germline loops: CDR1 SQVTM, CDR2 ANQGSEA. V shed 6 bases and J 2 bases; nucleotides not matched to a gene: 5. In DNA, the CDR3 is TGCAGCGTCTACCGACTAGCGGGGGGGCAAGAGACCCAGTACTTC. Translation gives CSVYRLAGGQETQYF.

The CDR3 nucleotides are TGCGCCAGCAGCGTACAACAGGTCTACGAGCAGTACTTC. Translation: CASSVQQVYEQYF. This chain uses TRBV5-1 with TRBJ2-7; weak D call: TRBD1 (5 bases). CDR3 length equals 13 residues. Germline V gene data show CDR1 as SGHRS and CDR2 as YFSETQ. V was clipped by 4 bases and J by 3 bases, with 11 bases between them.

This clonotype has only a few counts. V and J are TRBV10-3 and TRBJ2-5; D may match TRBD1 or TRBD2 (5 bases each). The CDR3 totals 12 residues. From germline, CDR1 is ENHRY and CDR2 SYGVKD. The germline V and J ends were trimmed by 8 bases and 5 bases, with 12 bases remaining between them. CDR3 region: CAILGEGETQYF. The CDR3 DNA reads TGTGCCATCCTGGGAGAGGGGGAGACCCAGTACTTC.

The chain employs TRBV29-1 and TRBJ2-6; D call uncertain. The CDR3 length is 12 residues. Trimming removed 6 bases from V and 7 bases from J, with 10 bases in between. Germline-derived CDR1 and CDR2 are SQVTM and ANQGSEA. This CDR3 reads CSVVQSANVLTF. The CDR3 region has the DNA TGCAGCGTCGTTCAGTCCGCCAACGTCCTGACTTTC.

This clonotype was found a few times. The chain recombines TRBV20-1 with TRBJ2-4; either TRBD1 or TRBD2 may fit D (5 bases each). The germline V gene encodes CDR1 DFQATT and CDR2 SNEGSKA (reference sequence). This CDR3 spans 12 amino acids. V was pared by 4 bases and J by 7 bases, with 11 bases between. This chain's CDR3 is CSATRERNIQYF. The CDR3 DNA reads as TGCAGTGCTACCAGGGAGAGGAACATTCAGTACTTC.

The CDR3 reads CASSLAGGAQETQYF. As DNA, the CDR3 is TGTGCCAGCAGTTTAGCAGGGGGCGCCCAAGAGACCCAGTACTTC. The rearrangement uses TRBV27 and TRBJ2-5; 8 nucleotides match TRBD1. V trimming: 2 bases; J trimming: 1 base; junction bases outside the gene matches: 3. Germline CDR1 and CDR2: MNHEY and SMNVEV (reference sequence). CDR3 length: 15 residues.

A few counts support this clonotype. The chain combines TRBV20-1 with TRBJ2-5, with 8 positions matching TRBD2. This CDR3 contains 13 residues. With V trimmed by 4 bases and J by 4 bases, 5 bases remained unmatched. The V gene's germline CDR1 is DFQATT and CDR2 SNEGSKA (reference sequence). The CDR3 DNA reads as TGCAGTGCTACCCTCGGGAGGGTAGAGACCCAGTACTTC. Amino acid sequence: CSATLGRVETQYF.

The gene calls are TRBV6-2 or TRBV6-3 and TRBJ2-7, with TRBD1 matching 7 bases. The V gene end was trimmed by 6 bases and the J gene end by 4 bases; junction bases not matched to a gene: 9. The V gene's germline CDR1 is MNHEY and CDR2 SVGEGT. The CDR3 runs to 14 residues. The CDR3 spells CASRGRTGHYEQYF. CDR3 nucleotides: TGTGCCAGCAGGGGGCGGACAGGCCATTACGAGCAGTACTTC.

This clonotype came up once. The rearrangement links TRBV21-1 to TRBJ2-3. TRBV21-1 is an annotated pseudogene. The CDR3 runs 15 residues. The CDR3 DNA sequence: TGTGCCAGCAGCGGCGACGAGGTTTTCACAGATACGCAGTATTTT. Encoded protein: CASSGDEVFTDTQYF.

V gene TRBV10-3 combines with J gene TRBJ2-3; 8 nucleotides align to TRBD1. Germline CDR1 is ENHRY and CDR2 is SYGVKD. V trimming: 6 bases; J trimming: 2 bases; junction bases outside the gene matches: 7. The CDR3 covers 15 residues. The chain's CDR3 is CAISPTGAYTDTQYF. The CDR3 DNA sequence: TGTGCCATCAGCCCGACAGGGGCCTACACAGATACGCAGTATTTT.